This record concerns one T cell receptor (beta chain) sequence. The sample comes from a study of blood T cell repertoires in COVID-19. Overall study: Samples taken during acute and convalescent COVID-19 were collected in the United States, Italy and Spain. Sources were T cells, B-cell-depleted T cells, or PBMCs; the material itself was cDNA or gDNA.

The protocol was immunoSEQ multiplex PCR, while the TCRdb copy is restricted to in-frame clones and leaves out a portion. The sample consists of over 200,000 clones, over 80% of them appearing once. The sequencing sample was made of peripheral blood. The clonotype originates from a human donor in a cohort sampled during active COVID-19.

The CDR3, as DNA: TGTGCCAGCAGCTTAGGGGGAGGCCCCTTCGGGCAGTACTTC. Protein: CASSLGGGPFGQYF. The chain is built from TRBV7-9 and TRBJ2-7; TRBD2 is a possible D gene (6 bases). Germline CDR1 is SEHNR and CDR2 is FQNEAQ (reference sequence). The V end lost 1 base, the J end lost 9 bases, and 16 bases lay between the germline ends. The CDR3 extends over 14 amino acids. Supplemented by reference TRBV7-9 and TRBJ2-7, the full variable domain reads DTGVSQNPRHKITKRGQNVTFRCDPISEHNRLYWYRQTLGQGPEFLTYFQNEAQLEKSRLLSDRFSAERPKGSFSTLEIQRTEQGDSAMYLCASSLGGGPFGQYFGPGTRLTVT.